The clone carrying this TCR beta chain was seen a handful of times. The sample belongs to a study of human T cells and chemical hapten exposure. Trimming took off 0 bases at V and 2 bases at J, with 19 bases between the two ends. The CDR3 consists of 17 residues. CDR1 and CDR2 (germline): DFQATT, SNEGSKA (reference sequence). From whole blood left unfractionated, total RNA was extracted. The library labeled individual cDNA molecules by adding unique molecular identifiers to them. TCRdb ran MiXCR on the 5' RACE reads and lists one entry per CDR3 protein. This table holds 110,000 or so distinct CDR3 sequences, approximately 20% found once.

This TCR was recovered from a human donor in good health. This chain links TRBV20-1 with TRBJ1-2; the D gene is possibly TRBD1 (5 bases). CDR3 in amino acids: CSARDYTGPVRNYGYTF. The CDR3 coding sequence is TGCAGTGCTAGAGATTATACGGGACCGGTTCGGAACTATGGCTACACCTTC.